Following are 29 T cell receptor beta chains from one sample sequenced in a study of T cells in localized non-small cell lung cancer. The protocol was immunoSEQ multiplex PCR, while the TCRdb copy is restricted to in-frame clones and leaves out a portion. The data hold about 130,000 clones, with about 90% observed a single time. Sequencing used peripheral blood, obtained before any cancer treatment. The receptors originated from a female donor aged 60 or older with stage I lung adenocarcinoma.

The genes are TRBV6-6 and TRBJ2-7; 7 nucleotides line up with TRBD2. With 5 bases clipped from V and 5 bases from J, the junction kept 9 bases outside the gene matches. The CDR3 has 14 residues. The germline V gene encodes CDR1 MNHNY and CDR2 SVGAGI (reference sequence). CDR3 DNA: TGTGCCAGCAGTCTGGGCGGGAGTTTCAACGAGCAGTACTTC. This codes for CASSLGGSFNEQYF.

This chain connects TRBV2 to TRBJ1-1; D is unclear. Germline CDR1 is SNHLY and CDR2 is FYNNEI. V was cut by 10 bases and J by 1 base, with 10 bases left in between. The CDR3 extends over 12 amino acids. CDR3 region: CANKLENTEAFF. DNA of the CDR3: TGTGCCAACAAGCTCGAGAACACTGAAGCTTTCTTT.

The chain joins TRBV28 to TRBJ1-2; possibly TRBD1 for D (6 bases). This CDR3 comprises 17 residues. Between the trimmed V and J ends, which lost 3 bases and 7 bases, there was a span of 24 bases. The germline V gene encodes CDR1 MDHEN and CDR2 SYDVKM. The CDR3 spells CASSFRGRLEKAGGYTF. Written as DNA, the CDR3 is TGTGCCAGCAGTTTTCGGGGGCGCTTAGAAAAAGCTGGTGGCTACACCTTC.

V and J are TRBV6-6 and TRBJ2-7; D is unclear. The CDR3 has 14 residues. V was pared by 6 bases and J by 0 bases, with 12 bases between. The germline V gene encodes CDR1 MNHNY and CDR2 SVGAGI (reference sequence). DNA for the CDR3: TGTGCCAGCAGACCCGGGTTCACCTCCTACGAGCAGTACTTC. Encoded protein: CASRPGFTSYEQYF.

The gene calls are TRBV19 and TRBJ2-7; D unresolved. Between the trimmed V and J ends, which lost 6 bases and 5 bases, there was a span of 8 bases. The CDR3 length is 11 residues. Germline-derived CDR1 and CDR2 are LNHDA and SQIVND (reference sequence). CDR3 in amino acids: CASSYHNEQYF. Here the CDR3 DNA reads TGTGCCAGTAGCTATCACAACGAGCAGTACTTC.

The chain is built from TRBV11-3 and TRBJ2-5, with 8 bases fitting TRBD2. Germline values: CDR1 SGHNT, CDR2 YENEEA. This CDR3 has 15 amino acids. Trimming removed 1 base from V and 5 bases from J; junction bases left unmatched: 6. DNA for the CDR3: TGTGCCAGCAGCTTAGGCCAGCGGGAGAGGGAGACCCAGTACTTC. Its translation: CASSLGQRERETQYF.

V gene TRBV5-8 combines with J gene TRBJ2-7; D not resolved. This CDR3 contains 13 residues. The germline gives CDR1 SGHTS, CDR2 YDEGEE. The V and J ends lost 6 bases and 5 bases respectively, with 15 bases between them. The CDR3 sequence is CASTATDGDEQYF. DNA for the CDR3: TGTGCCAGCACAGCTACAGACGGCGACGAGCAGTACTTC.

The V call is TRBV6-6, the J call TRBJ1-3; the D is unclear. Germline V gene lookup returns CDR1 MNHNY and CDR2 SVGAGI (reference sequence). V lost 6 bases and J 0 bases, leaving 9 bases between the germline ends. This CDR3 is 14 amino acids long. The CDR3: CASSLHVSGNTIYF. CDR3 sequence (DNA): TGTGCCAGCAGCCTTCACGTCTCTGGAAACACCATATATTTT.

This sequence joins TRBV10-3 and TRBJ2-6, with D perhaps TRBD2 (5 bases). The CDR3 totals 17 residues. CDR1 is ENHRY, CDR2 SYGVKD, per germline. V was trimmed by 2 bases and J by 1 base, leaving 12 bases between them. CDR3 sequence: CAISERGRGSGANVLTF. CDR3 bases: TGTGCCATCAGTGAGCGGGGTCGAGGTTCTGGGGCCAACGTCCTGACTTTC.

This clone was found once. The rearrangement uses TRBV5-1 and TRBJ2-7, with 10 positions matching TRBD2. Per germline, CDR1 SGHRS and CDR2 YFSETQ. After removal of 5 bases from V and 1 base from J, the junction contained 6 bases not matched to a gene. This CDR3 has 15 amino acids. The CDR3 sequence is CASSLGTSDSYEQYF. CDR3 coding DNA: TGCGCCAGCAGTCTTGGGACTAGCGATTCCTACGAGCAGTACTTC.

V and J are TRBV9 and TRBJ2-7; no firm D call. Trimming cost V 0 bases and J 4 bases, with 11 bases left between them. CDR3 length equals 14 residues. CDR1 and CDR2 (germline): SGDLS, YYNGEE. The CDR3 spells CASSVESSTYEQYF. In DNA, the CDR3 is TGTGCCAGCAGCGTAGAAAGTAGCACATACGAGCAGTACTTC. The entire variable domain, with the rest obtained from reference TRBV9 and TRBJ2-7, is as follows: DSGVTQTPKHLITATGQRVTLRCSPRSGDLSVYWYQQSLDQGLQFLIQYYNGEERAKGNILERFSAQQFPDLHSELNLSSLELGDSALYFCASSVESSTYEQYFGPGTRLTVT.

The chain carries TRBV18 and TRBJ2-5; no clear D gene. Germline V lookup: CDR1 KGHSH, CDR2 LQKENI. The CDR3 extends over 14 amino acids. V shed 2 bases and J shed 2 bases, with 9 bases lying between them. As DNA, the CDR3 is TGTGCCAGCTCACCAGCCCAGCTACAAGAGACCCAGTACTTC. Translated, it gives CASSPAQLQETQYF.

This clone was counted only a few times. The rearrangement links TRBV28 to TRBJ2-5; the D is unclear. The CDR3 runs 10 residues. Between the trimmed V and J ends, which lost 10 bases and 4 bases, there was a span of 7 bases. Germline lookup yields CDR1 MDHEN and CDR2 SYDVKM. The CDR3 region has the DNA TGTGCCACCTCGGGAGAGACCCAGTACTTC. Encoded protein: CATSGETQYF. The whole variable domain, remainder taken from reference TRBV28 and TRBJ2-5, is DVKVTQSSRYLVKRTGEKVFLECVQDMDHENMFWYRQDPGLGLRLIYFSYDVKMKEKGDIPEGYSVSREKKERFSLILESASTNQTSMYLCATSGETQYFGPGTRLLVL.

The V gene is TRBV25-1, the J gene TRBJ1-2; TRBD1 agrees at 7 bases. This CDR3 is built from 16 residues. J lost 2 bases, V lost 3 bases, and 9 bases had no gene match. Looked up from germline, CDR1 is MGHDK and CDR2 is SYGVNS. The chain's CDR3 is CASSDPTGPSNYGYTF. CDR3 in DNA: TGTGCCAGCAGTGATCCGACAGGGCCGTCGAACTATGGCTACACCTTC.

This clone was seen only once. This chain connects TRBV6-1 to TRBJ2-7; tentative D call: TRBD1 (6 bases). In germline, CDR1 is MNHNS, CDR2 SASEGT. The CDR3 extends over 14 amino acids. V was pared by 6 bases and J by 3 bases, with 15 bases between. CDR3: CASSLGQQLYEQYF. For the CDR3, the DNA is TGTGCCAGCAGCCTCGGACAGCAACTCTACGAGCAGTACTTC.

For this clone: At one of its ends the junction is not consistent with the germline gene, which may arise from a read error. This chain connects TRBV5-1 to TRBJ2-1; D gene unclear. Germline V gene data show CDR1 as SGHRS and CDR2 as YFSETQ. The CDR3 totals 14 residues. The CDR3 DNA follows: TGCACCAGCAAAAACAGCGACTCCTACAATGAGCAGTTCTTC. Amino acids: CTSKNSDSYNEQFF.

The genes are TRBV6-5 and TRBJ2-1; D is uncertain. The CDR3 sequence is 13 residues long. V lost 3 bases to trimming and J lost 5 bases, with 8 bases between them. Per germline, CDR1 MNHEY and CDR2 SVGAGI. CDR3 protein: CASSYLGHNEQFF. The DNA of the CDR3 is TGTGCCAGCAGTTATTTAGGGCACAATGAGCAGTTCTTC.

CDR3 in amino acids: CASSPTAGLAGPNNYEQFF. CDR3 coding DNA: TGTGCCAGCAGCCCAACAGCTGGACTAGCGGGACCTAATAACTATGAGCAGTTCTTC. The chain uses TRBV7-3 and TRBJ2-1; 12 bases agree with TRBD2. CDR3 size: 19 residues. Germline V CDR1 and CDR2: SGHTA, FQGTGA. V trimming: 5 bases; J trimming: 8 bases; junction bases outside the gene matches: 19.

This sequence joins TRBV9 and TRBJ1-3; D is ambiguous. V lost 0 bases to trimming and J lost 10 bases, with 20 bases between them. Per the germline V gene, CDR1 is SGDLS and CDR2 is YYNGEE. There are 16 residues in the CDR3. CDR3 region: CASSVDVNTGSETIYF. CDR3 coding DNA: TGTGCCAGCAGCGTAGATGTTAACACGGGTTCCGAGACCATATATTTT.

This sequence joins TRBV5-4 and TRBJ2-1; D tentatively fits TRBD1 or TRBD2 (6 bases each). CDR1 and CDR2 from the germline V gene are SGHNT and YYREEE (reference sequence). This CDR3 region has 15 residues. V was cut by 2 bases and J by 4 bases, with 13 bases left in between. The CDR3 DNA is TGTGCCAGCAGCTTTGGGGGGCCCCCTTACAATGAGCAGTTCTTC. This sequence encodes CASSFGGPPYNEQFF.

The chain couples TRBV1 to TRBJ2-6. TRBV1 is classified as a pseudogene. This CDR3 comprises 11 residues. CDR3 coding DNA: TGCACCAGCAGTCGGGCCAACGTCCTGACTTTC. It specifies CTSSRANVLTF.

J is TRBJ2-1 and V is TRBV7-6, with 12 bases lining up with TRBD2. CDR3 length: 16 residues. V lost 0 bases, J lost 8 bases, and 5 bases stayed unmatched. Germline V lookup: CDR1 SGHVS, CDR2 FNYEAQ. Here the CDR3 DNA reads TGTGCCAGCAGCTTAGCAGCTAGCGGGAGGGGGTATGAGCAGTTCTTC. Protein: CASSLAASGRGYEQFF.

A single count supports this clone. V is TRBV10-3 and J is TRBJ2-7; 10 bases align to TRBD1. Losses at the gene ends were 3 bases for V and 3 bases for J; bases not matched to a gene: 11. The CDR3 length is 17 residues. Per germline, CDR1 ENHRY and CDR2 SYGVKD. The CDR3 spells CAISDSTGQGENYEQYF. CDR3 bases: TGTGCCATCAGTGACAGTACTGGACAGGGGGAAAACTACGAGCAGTACTTC.

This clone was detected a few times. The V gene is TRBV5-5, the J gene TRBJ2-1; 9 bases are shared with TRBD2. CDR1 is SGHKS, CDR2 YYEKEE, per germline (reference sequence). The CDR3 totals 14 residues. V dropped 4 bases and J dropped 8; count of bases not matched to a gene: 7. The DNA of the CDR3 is TGTGCCAGCAGCGTAGCGGGAGCGATTGATGAGCAGTTCTTC. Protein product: CASSVAGAIDEQFF.

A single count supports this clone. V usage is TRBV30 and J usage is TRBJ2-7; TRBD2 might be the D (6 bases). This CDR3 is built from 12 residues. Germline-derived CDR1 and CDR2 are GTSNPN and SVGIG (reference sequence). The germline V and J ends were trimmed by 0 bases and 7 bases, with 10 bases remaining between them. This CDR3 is CAWSVLASEQYF. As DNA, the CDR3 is TGTGCCTGGAGTGTACTAGCTAGTGAGCAGTACTTC.

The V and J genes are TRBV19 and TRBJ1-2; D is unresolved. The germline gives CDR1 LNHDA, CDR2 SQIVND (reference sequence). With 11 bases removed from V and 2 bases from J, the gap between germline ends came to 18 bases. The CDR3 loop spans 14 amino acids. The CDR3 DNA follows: TGTGCCGCCAGCTCCCCATCCAAGAACTATGGCTACACCTTC. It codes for CAASSPSKNYGYTF.

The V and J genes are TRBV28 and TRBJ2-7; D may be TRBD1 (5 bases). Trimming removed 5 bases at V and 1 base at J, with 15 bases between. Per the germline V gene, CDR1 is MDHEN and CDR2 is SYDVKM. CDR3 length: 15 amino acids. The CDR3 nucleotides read TGTGCCAGCAGTACCCCGATGGGGCCATCCTACGAGCAGTACTTC. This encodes CASSTPMGPSYEQYF.

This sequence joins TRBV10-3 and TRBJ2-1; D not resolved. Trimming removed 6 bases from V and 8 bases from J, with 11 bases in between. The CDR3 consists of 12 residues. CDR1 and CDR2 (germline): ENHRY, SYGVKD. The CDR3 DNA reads TGTGCCATCAGGGCCGCAGGCGATGAGCAGTTCTTC. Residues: CAIRAAGDEQFF.

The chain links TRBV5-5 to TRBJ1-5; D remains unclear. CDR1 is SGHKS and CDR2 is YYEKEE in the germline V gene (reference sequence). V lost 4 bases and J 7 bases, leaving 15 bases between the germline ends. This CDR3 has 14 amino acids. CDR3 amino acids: CASSPDLSSQPQHF. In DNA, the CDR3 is TGTGCCAGCAGCCCTGACTTAAGTTCCCAGCCCCAGCATTTT.